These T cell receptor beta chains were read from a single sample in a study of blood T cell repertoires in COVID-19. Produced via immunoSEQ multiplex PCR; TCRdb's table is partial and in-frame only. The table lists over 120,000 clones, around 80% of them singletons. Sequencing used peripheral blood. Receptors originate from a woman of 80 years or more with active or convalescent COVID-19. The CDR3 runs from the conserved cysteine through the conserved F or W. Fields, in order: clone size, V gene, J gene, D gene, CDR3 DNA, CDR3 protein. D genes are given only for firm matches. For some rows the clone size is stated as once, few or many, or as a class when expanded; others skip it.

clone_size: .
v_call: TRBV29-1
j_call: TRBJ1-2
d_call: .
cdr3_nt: TGCAGCGTGTACACCCAGTTCGGCTACACCTTC
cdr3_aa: CSVYTQFGYTF

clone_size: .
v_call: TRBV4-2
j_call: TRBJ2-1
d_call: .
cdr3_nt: TGTGCCAGCAGCCAGAGGGAATTAGCGGAACGGTGGTACAATGAGCAGTTCTTC
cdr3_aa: CASSQRELAERWYNEQFF

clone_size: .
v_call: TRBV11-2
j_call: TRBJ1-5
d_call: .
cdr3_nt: TGTGCCAGCAGCCCGGACAGTAGCAATCAGCCCCAGCATTTT
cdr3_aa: CASSPDSSNQPQHF

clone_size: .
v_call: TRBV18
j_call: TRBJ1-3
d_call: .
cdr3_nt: TGTGCCAGCTCACAGGGACAATCTGGAAACACCATATATTTT
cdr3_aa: CASSQGQSGNTIYF

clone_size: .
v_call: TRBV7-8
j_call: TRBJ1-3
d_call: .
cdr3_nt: TGTGCCAGCAGCTTAGGCGCAGGGAACCAGGCCAGGGGCACCATATATTTT
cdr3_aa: CASSLGAGNQARGTIYF

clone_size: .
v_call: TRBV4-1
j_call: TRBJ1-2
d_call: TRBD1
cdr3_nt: TGCGCCAGCAGCCAAGGGAGGGACAGGGATGGCTACACCTTC
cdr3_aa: CASSQGRDRDGYTF

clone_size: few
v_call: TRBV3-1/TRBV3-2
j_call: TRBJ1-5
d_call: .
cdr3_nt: TGTGCCAGCAGCCACAGGGAGGATCAGCCCCAGCATTTT
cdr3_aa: CASSHREDQPQHF

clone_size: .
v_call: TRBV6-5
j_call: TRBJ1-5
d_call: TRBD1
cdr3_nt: TGTGCCAGCAGGCGAGGACAGGGGGCGAATCAGCCCCAGCATTTT
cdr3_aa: CASRRGQGANQPQHF

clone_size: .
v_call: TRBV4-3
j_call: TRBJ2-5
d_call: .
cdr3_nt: TGCGCCAGCAGCCAAGCGTTCAGCCAAGAGACCCAGTACTTC
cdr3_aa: CASSQAFSQETQYF

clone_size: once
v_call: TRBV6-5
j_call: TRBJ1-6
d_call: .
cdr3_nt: TGTGCCAGCAGAACAGGTGGGGCGAGCAATTCACCCCTCCACTTT
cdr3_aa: CASRTGGASNSPLHF

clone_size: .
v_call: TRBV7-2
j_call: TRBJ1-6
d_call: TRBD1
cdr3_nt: TGTGCCAGCAGCTCAAGGACAGGGTATAATTCACCCCTCCACTTT
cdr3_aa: CASSSRTGYNSPLHF

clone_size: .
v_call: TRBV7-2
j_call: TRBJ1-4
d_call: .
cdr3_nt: TGTGCCAGCAGCGCAGACCCCGGGACTAATGAAAAACTGTTTTTT
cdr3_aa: CASSADPGTNEKLFF

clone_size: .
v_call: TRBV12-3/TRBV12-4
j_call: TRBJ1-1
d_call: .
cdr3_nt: TGTGCCAGCAGTTTACGGGAGACCACTGAAGCTTTCTTT
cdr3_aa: CASSLRETTEAFF

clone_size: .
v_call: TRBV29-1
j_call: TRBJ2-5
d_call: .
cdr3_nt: TGCAGCGTTGGGGTACGGGCAGGGCCAGAGACCCAGTACTTC
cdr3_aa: CSVGVRAGPETQYF

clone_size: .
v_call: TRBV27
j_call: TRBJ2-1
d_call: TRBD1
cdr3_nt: TGTGCCAGCAGTCCTCGACAGGGGATCAGCAATGAGCAGTTCTTC
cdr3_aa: CASSPRQGISNEQFF

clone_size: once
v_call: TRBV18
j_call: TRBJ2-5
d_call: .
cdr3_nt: TGTGCCAGCTCACCAACAGCGGGCACCACGACCCAGTACTTC
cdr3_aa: CASSPTAGTTTQYF

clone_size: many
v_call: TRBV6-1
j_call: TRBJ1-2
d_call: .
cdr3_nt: TGTGCCAGCAGTGAACAGGGGCGCTATGGCTACACCTTC
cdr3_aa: CASSEQGRYGYTF

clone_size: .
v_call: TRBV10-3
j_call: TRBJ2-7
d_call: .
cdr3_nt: TGTGCCATCAGTGGGGGGACTGACCCTTCTCACGAGCAGTACTTC
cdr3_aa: CAISGGTDPSHEQYF

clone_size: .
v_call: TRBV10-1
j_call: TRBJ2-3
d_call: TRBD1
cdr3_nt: TGCGCCAGCAGTGAGCCCGGGACAGGGCTGACAGATACGCAGTATTTT
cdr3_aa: CASSEPGTGLTDTQYF

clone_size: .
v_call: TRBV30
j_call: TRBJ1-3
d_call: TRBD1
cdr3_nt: TGTGCCTGGAGTGGACAGGGCTTCTCTGGAAACACCATATATTTT
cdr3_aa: CAWSGQGFSGNTIYF

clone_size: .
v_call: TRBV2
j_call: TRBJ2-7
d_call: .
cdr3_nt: TGTGCCAGCAGGCGGGACTCCTACGAGCAGTACTTC
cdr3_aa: CASRRDSYEQYF

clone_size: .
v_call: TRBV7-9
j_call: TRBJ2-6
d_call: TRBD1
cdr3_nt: TGTGCCAGCAGCCAACAGGGGGCCCTACCCTCTGGGGCCAACGTCCTGACTTTC
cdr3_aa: CASSQQGALPSGANVLTF

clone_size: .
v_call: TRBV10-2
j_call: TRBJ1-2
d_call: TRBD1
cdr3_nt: TGCGCCGTAGGAAGGGGGCGCAACTATGGCTACACCTTC
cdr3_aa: CAVGRGRNYGYTF

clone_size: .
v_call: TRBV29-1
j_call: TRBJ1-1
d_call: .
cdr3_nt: TGCAGCGTTGACCATAGGGGGTCGGACACTGAAGCTTTCTTT
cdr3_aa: CSVDHRGSDTEAFF

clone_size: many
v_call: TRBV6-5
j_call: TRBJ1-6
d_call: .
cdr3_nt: TGTGCCAGCAGTCTCGGCTATAATTCACCCCTCCACTTT
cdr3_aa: CASSLGYNSPLHF

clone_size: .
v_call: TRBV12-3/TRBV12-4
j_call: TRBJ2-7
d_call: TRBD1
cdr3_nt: TGTGCCAGCACACGGGACAGAAACTACGAGCAGTACTTC
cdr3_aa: CASTRDRNYEQYF

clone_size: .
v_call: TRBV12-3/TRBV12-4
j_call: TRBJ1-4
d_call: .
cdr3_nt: TGTGCCACCAGTGGAGGCAACCCTGAAAAACTGTTTTTT
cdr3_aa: CATSGGNPEKLFF

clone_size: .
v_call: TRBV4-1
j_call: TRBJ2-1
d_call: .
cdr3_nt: TGCGCCAGCAGCCAAGGTAGCGGCCCCTCCTACAATGAGCAGTTCTTC
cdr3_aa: CASSQGSGPSYNEQFF

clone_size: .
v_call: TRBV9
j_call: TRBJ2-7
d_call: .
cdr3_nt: TGTGCCAGCAGCCCCATCCAGGGCTCCTACGAGCAGTACTTC
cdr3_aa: CASSPIQGSYEQYF

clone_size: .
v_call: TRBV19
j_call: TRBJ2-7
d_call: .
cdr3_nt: TGTGCCAGTAGTATGGCCGCGGCAGGGGTTTTTTACGAGCAGTACTTC
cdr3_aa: CASSMAAAGVFYEQYF

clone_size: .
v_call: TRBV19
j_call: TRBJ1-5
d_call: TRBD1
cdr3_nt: TGTGCCAGTAACCCCGTAATGACAGGGGAGCATCAGCCCCAGCATTTT
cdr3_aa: CASNPVMTGEHQPQHF

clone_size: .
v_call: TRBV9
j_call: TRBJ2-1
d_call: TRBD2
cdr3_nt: TGTGCCAGCAGCGCCCGACTAGCGGGGGGGAGGAGTGAGCAGTTCTTC
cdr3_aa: CASSARLAGGRSEQFF

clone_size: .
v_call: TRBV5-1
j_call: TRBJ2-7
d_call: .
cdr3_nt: TGCGCCAGCAGCCCCAGGGGATTCTCCTACGAGCAGTACTTC
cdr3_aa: CASSPRGFSYEQYF

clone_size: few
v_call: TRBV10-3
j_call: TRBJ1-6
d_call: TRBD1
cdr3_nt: TGTGCCATCAGGGCAACAGGGGACTATAATTCACCCCTCCACTTT
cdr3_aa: CAIRATGDYNSPLHF

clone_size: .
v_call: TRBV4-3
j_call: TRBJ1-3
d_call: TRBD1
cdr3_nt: TGCGCCAGCAGCCACATTAGGGACAGGGTAATGGTCGACTCTGGAAACACCATATATTTT
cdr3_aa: CASSHIRDRVMVDSGNTIYF

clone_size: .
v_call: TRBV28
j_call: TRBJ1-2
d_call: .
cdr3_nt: TGTGCCAGCAGTGAGAGAATGAACTATGGCTACACCTTC
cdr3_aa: CASSERMNYGYTF

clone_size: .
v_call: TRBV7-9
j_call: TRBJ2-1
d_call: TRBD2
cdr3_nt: TGTGCCAGCAGCTCGACTAGCCCTTCCTACAATGAGCAGTTCTTC
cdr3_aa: CASSSTSPSYNEQFF

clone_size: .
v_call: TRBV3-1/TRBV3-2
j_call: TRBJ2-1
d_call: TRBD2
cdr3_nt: TGTGCCAGCAGCCAAGTTAGCGGGGGAAACAATGAGCAGTTCTTC
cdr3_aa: CASSQVSGGNNEQFF

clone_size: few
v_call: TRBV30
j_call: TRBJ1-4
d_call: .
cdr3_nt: TGTGCCTGGTCTAGGCAAGGGAGATTCGAAAAACTGTTTTTT
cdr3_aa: CAWSRQGRFEKLFF